The clone carrying this TCR beta chain showed up many times. What it recognizes is unknown. Genomic DNA provided the template from which TCR beta CDR3 was amplified by two-round multiplex PCR. Every TRBV and TRBJ gene had its own specific primer in first-round PCR. With universal primers, the second PCR round was performed. TCRdb used MiXCR to reprocess the multiplex PCR reads, holding one entry per CDR3 protein. This table has about 36,000 distinct CDR3 sequences, 34% appearing once. Uniform node negativity on CT and PET/CT characterised the cohort, and no patient had undergone prior chemotherapy or radiotherapy or presented other malignancies. Trimming took 3 bases from V and 3 from J; bases not matched to a gene: 4. The V gene's germline CDR1 is ENHRY and CDR2 SYGVKD. The CDR3 length is 15 residues. This specimen comes from a study of prognosis after radiotherapy for stage I lung cancer. At the level of the study: Stereotactic body radiotherapy was given without concurrent therapy, and no patient received both at once. Study results and caveats: Between patients with and without metastases, TRBV and TRBJ gene usage reportedly differed.

The gene calls are TRBV10-3 and TRBJ2-5; the match to TRBD1 covers 10 bases. The clonotype comes from a donor over 45 with non-small cell lung cancer. The sample consisted of PBMCs, taken before or after stereotactic body radiation therapy (not recorded which). This CDR3 is CAISEGQGVEETQYF. For the CDR3, the DNA is TGTGCCATCAGTGAAGGACAGGGGGTTGAAGAGACCCAGTACTTC.